These T cell receptor beta chains were read from a single sample in a study of T cells after yellow fever vaccination. One entry per CDR3 protein, called by TCRdb with MiXCR from the 5' RACE reads. The sample includes roughly 110,000 distinct CDR3 sequences, roughly 8.9% of them seen just once. Sequences were derived from CD8+ T cells sorted from PBMCs, sampled 45 days after the yellow fever booster vaccination. These receptors originate from a man in his thirties or forties who received the YFV17D yellow fever vaccine. CDR3s include the opening cysteine and the closing phenylalanine or tryptophan. The order of the fields is CDR3 protein, CDR3 DNA, clone size, J gene, D gene, V gene. The D gene is left open where the match is weak. Some rows mark clone size as missing; the rest say once, few, many or name a class of expanded clone.

CSAEQGAYEQYF TGCAGCGCCGAGCAGGGGGCTTACGAGCAGTACTTC many TRBJ2-7 TRBD1 TRBV29-1
CASSEGTGGWKTQYF TGCGCCAGCAGCGAAGGGACAGGGGGCTGGAAGACCCAGTACTTC many TRBJ2-5 TRBD1 TRBV23-1
CSVEKGHYSSTDTQYF TGCAGCGTTGAAAAAGGACACTACTCTAGCACAGATACGCAGTATTTT many TRBJ2-3 - TRBV29-1
CASSFTTTNTGELFF TGCGCCAGCAGCTTTACGACCACGAACACCGGGGAGCTGTTTTTT many TRBJ2-2 - TRBV5-1
CASSPPSGRTYEQYF TGTGCCAGCTCACCCCCTAGCGGGAGAACCTACGAGCAGTACTTC many TRBJ2-7 TRBD2 TRBV18
CASSSRDRGYHEQFF TGCGCCAGCAGCTCCCGGGACAGGGGATATCATGAGCAGTTCTTC - TRBJ2-1 TRBD1 TRBV5-1
CASSPTGTGNTEAFF TGTGCCAGCAGCCCGACCGGGACAGGGAACACTGAAGCTTTCTTT - TRBJ1-1 TRBD1 TRBV9
CASGGVGSYEQYF TGTGCCAGCGGAGGGGTGGGCTCCTACGAGCAGTACTTC many TRBJ2-7 - TRBV7-9
CASSYGQGNGYTF TGTGCCAGCAGTTACGGGCAGGGCAATGGCTACACCTTC many TRBJ1-2 - TRBV6-5
CASSPGGTEAFF TGTGCCAGCAGCCCAGGGGGCACTGAAGCTTTCTTT many TRBJ1-1 TRBD1 TRBV12-3/TRBV12-4
CASKGTSSYEQYF TGTGCCAGCAAGGGAACCAGCTCCTACGAGCAGTACTTC few TRBJ2-7 - TRBV27
CATLWAVEAFF TGTGCCACCCTCTGGGCAGTTGAAGCTTTCTTT many TRBJ1-1 - TRBV6-6
CASSDLAPVYNEQFF TGTGCCAGCAGTGACCTAGCGCCCGTTTACAATGAGCAGTTCTTC many TRBJ2-1 - TRBV12-3/TRBV12-4
CSVARDSRANVLTF TGCAGCGTTGCTAGGGACTCTAGGGCCAACGTCCTGACTTTC - TRBJ2-6 - TRBV29-1
CASSSGTSDYEQYF TGTGCCAGCAGCTCCGGGACTTCCGACTACGAGCAGTACTTC - TRBJ2-7 - TRBV7-2
CASSQLRQFANTGELFF TGTGCCAGCAGCCAGTTACGGCAGTTCGCGAACACCGGGGAGCTGTTTTTT - TRBJ2-2 - TRBV14
CSAQGQGGLEQYF TGCAGTGCTCAAGGTCAGGGAGGTCTCGAGCAGTACTTC few TRBJ2-7 - TRBV20-1
CSASPPPDVSSYNEQFF TGCAGTGCTAGTCCTCCCCCGGACGTCAGCTCCTACAATGAGCAGTTCTTC - TRBJ2-1 - TRBV20-1
CASSLIWDYTEAFF TGTGCCAGCAGTTTAATCTGGGACTACACTGAAGCTTTCTTT many TRBJ1-1 - TRBV12-3/TRBV12-4
CASRGEANSGDEQFF TGTGCCAGCAGAGGGGAAGCGAATTCAGGCGATGAGCAGTTCTTC many TRBJ2-1 - TRBV7-6
CASSSGLLGEQYF TGTGCCAGCAGCTCTGGCCTTTTAGGCGAGCAGTACTTC - TRBJ2-7 - TRBV7-9
CASSQLAGGDVNEQFF TGTGCCAGCAGCCAACTAGCGGGAGGGGACGTCAATGAGCAGTTCTTC many TRBJ2-1 TRBD2 TRBV6-2/TRBV6-3
CASRREGAYNEQFF TGCGCCAGCAGAAGGGAGGGGGCCTACAATGAGCAGTTCTTC many TRBJ2-1 - TRBV5-1
CASSLGQGTHEQYF TGTGCCAGCAGTTTAGGACAGGGGACCCACGAGCAGTACTTC few TRBJ2-7 TRBD1 TRBV12-3/TRBV12-4
CASSKGGEQYF TGTGCCAGCAGCAAAGGCGGCGAGCAGTACTTC many TRBJ2-7 - TRBV21-1
CSVLVLAAGELFF TGCAGCGTACTCGTACTAGCGGCCGGGGAGCTGTTTTTT few TRBJ2-2 TRBD2 TRBV29-1
CASSLVGDFLAGRNTKLAKNIQYF TGTGCCAGCAGCTTAGTCGGGGATTTTCTAGCGGGACGAAATACCAAGCTAGCCAAAAACATTCAGTACTTC few TRBJ2-4 TRBD2 TRBV7-6
CASSQESDPLNTEAFF TGCGCCAGCAGCCAAGAATCAGATCCACTGAACACTGAAGCTTTCTTT many TRBJ1-1 - TRBV4-3
CASGPGLAGYNEQFF TGTGCTAGTGGTCCGGGACTAGCGGGTTACAATGAGCAGTTCTTC many TRBJ2-1 TRBD2 TRBV12-5
CSVHKGDYGYTF TGCAGCGTTCATAAGGGGGACTATGGCTACACCTTC - TRBJ1-2 - TRBV29-1
CASTIGNEQFF TGTGCCAGCACGATTGGGAATGAGCAGTTCTTC - TRBJ2-1 - TRBV11-2
CASSQDALRGLNNSPLHF TGCGCCAGCAGCCAAGACGCTCTCCGGGGTTTGAATAATTCACCCCTCCACTTT many TRBJ1-6 - TRBV4-3
CASSFGRRNTGELFF TGTGCCAGCAGTTTCGGGCGGAGGAACACCGGGGAGCTGTTTTTT many TRBJ2-2 - TRBV28
CSAALRRGSGDYEQYF TGCAGTGCCGCCCTACGAAGAGGTAGCGGGGACTACGAGCAGTACTTC - TRBJ2-7 TRBD2 TRBV20-1
CSVEDRGLTYEQYF TGCAGCGTCGAGGACAGGGGGCTTACCTACGAGCAGTACTTC few TRBJ2-7 TRBD1 TRBV29-1
CASSFNFYEQYF TGTGCCAGCAGTTTCAACTTCTACGAGCAGTACTTC - TRBJ2-7 - TRBV28
CASSQVGGRYTGELFF TGCGCCAGCAGCCAAGTGGGGGGGCGATACACCGGGGAGCTGTTTTTT many TRBJ2-2 - TRBV4-3
CASSGAPLEATYNEQFF TGTGCCAGCAGTGGGGCGCCGCTAGAAGCAACCTACAATGAGCAGTTCTTC - TRBJ2-1 - TRBV12-3/TRBV12-4
CASSLAVAFYSYNEQFF TGTGCCAGCAGCTTAGCGGTGGCGTTTTACTCCTACAATGAGCAGTTCTTC - TRBJ2-1 - TRBV7-2
CATAGTQSYNEQFF TGTGCCACCGCGGGGACTCAATCCTACAATGAGCAGTTCTTC - TRBJ2-1 - TRBV15
CASSKLGDSRSNEQFF TGTGCCAGCAGCAAACTGGGGGACAGCCGCTCTAATGAGCAGTTCTTC - TRBJ2-1 TRBD1 TRBV2
CASSWGTAIEAFF TGTGCCAGCAGTTGGGGGACGGCCATAGAAGCTTTCTTT - TRBJ1-1 - TRBV28
CASSQYRLGAEAFF TGTGCCAGCAGCCAATACCGCCTCGGGGCTGAAGCTTTCTTT many TRBJ1-1 - TRBV4-2
CASSSIGLWNEQFF TGTGCCAGCAGTTCGATAGGGCTTTGGAATGAGCAGTTCTTC many TRBJ2-1 - TRBV27
CASSSPLRDRSYEQYF TGTGCCAGCAGCTCGCCCCTCCGGGACAGGAGCTACGAGCAGTACTTC many TRBJ2-7 TRBD1 TRBV5-5
CASRASGMETQYF TGTGCCAGCAGGGCTAGCGGGATGGAGACCCAGTACTTC - TRBJ2-5 TRBD2 TRBV7-3
CASGSFGRDGYTF TGTGCCAGCGGCAGCTTCGGACGGGATGGCTACACCTTC few TRBJ1-2 - TRBV12-3/TRBV12-4
CASGLVAGGGNEQFF TGTGCTAGTGGTTTGGTAGCGGGAGGAGGCAATGAGCAGTTCTTC many TRBJ2-1 TRBD2 TRBV12-5
CASSLSREGLDNEQFF TGTGCCAGCAGCTTAAGCCGGGAGGGCCTAGACAATGAGCAGTTCTTC many TRBJ2-1 TRBD2 TRBV7-8
CATCLDGNTEAFF TGTGCCACCTGTTTGGACGGAAACACTGAAGCTTTCTTT many TRBJ1-1 - TRBV6-8
CSVDYLATGELFF TGCAGCGTTGATTACCTAGCCACCGGGGAGCTGTTTTTT many TRBJ2-2 - TRBV29-1
CASSTGESNQPQHF TGTGCCAGCAGCACGGGAGAAAGCAATCAGCCCCAGCATTTT many TRBJ1-5 - TRBV9
CASSLGLYNEQFF TGTGCCAGCAGTTTAGGGCTCTACAATGAGCAGTTCTTC many TRBJ2-1 - TRBV6-2/TRBV6-3
CASSESSGATQYF TGTGCCAGCAGTGAATCGTCGGGAGCTACGCAGTATTTT many TRBJ2-3 - TRBV25-1
CSARTGLAANNEQFF TGCAGTGCTAGGACGGGACTAGCGGCGAACAATGAGCAGTTCTTC many TRBJ2-1 TRBD2 TRBV20-1
CASSSKGLPSWETQYF TGTGCCAGCAGTTCTAAAGGACTACCGTCTTGGGAGACCCAGTACTTC many TRBJ2-5 - TRBV12-3/TRBV12-4
CASSLDTSFINEQFF TGTGCCAGCAGCTTAGATACTAGCTTCATTAATGAGCAGTTCTTC many TRBJ2-1 - TRBV5-6
CASSQEHWVLAGAGELFF TGTGCCAGCAGCCAAGAGCATTGGGTACTAGCGGGAGCCGGGGAGCTGTTTTTT few TRBJ2-2 TRBD2 TRBV3-1
CASSDPALSYNEQFF TGTGCCAGCAGTGACCCCGCGCTCTCCTACAATGAGCAGTTCTTC few TRBJ2-1 - TRBV2
CSAREGLAGRISTDTQYF TGCAGTGCTAGAGAGGGACTAGCGGGTAGAATTAGCACAGATACGCAGTATTTT - TRBJ2-3 TRBD2 TRBV20-1